The 27 T cell receptor beta chains in this list originate from one sample, sequenced in a study of OX40 agonist ivuxolimab in advanced cancers. The assay was immunoSEQ multiplex PCR, and TCRdb's table has in-frame clones only and misses some. The sample contains 70,000 or so clones, roughly 80% of which appear only once. The material was CD4+ or CD8+ T cells sorted from blood, obtained in a trial of the OX40 agonist ivuxolimab. The receptors derive from an adult with an advanced solid tumor such as melanoma, head and neck, liver or kidney cancer.

This clone was recorded a few times. The chain carries TRBV6-6 and TRBJ2-7; 10 nucleotides align to TRBD2. This CDR3 comprises 15 residues. Trimming cost V 8 bases and J 2 bases; bases outside gene matches: 9. CDR1 and CDR2 from the germline V gene are MNHNY and SVGAGI (reference sequence). This chain's CDR3 is CASHEERGGAYEQYF. In nucleotides, the CDR3 is TGTGCCAGCCACGAAGAGCGGGGGGGAGCCTACGAGCAGTACTTC.

The J gene is TRBJ2-3, the V gene TRBV4-1; possibly TRBD2 for D (7 bases). The CDR3 has 18 residues. V was cut by 0 bases and J by 2 bases, with 18 bases left in between. Germline CDR1 reads MGHRA; CDR2 reads YSYEKL. For the CDR3, the DNA is TGCGCCAGCAGCCAAGAAAGCTGGCGGGGGCCGCACACAGATACGCAGTATTTT. It encodes CASSQESWRGPHTDTQYF.

The chain couples TRBV19 to TRBJ1-4, with D perhaps TRBD1 (5 bases). Germline assignment: CDR1 LNHDA and CDR2 SQIVND (reference sequence). This CDR3 spans 15 amino acids. V was clipped by 7 bases and J by 4 bases, with 16 bases between them. CDR3 loop: CASNPAGLINEKLFF. DNA of the CDR3: TGTGCCAGTAACCCGGCAGGGCTGATTAATGAAAAACTGTTTTTT.

This clone was counted a single time. The chain uses TRBV27 and TRBJ2-3, with a tentative D call TRBD2 (5 bases). Germline lookup yields CDR1 MNHEY and CDR2 SMNVEV (reference sequence). Trimming shortened V by 8 bases and J by 3 bases, and 6 bases separated the two germline ends. The CDR3 spans 11 residues. The CDR3 here is CASRRTDTQYF. CDR3 sequence (DNA): TGTGCCAGCCGGAGGACAGATACGCAGTATTTT.

This chain links TRBV6-1 with TRBJ1-3; D ambiguous. The V and J ends lost 7 bases and 0 bases respectively, with 7 bases between them. CDR1 and CDR2 from the germline V gene are MNHNS and SASEGT. The CDR3 covers 13 residues. The CDR3 region is CASIFDSGNTIYF. In DNA, the CDR3 is TGTGCCAGCATTTTTGACTCTGGAAACACCATATATTTT.

This clone was detected only a few times. The V and J genes are TRBV5-1 and TRBJ1-2, with D maybe TRBD1 (5 bases). Looked up from germline, CDR1 is SGHRS and CDR2 is YFSETQ. Trimming removed 2 bases from V and 8 bases from J, with 16 bases in between. The CDR3 length is 14 residues. CDR3 sequence (DNA): TGCGCCAGCAGCTTTCAGGGCGTCGAGGGCGGCTACACCTTC. It codes for CASSFQGVEGGYTF. Together with reference TRBV5-1 and TRBJ1-2, the CDR3 gives the full variable domain: KAGVTQTPRYLIKTRGQQVTLSCSPISGHRSVSWYQQTPGQGLQFLFEYFSETQRNKGNFPGRFSGRQFSNSRSEMNVSTLELGDSALYLCASSFQGVEGGYTFGSGTRLTVV.

The V call is TRBV7-6, the J call TRBJ1-6; TRBD1 might be the D (6 bases). Germline CDR1 and CDR2: SGHVS and FNYEAQ. Trimming cost V 3 bases and J 6 bases, with 21 bases left between them. The CDR3 runs to 18 residues. CDR3 residues: CASSLGMGGLEINSPLHF. CDR3 DNA: TGTGCCAGCAGCTTGGGGATGGGGGGCCTTGAAATTAATTCACCCCTCCACTTT.

The rearrangement uses TRBV14 and TRBJ2-2; D is unclear. The CDR3 spans 13 residues. Germline CDR1 reads SGHDN; CDR2 reads FVKESK. V was shortened by 8 bases and J by 6 bases, with 13 bases between the two germline ends. The CDR3 loop is CASGRPGPGELFF. CDR3 in DNA: TGTGCCAGCGGCCGCCCAGGCCCCGGGGAGCTGTTTTTT.

This clone was observed a handful of times. Other DNA variants within this sample encode the same CDR3. This sequence joins TRBV6-1 and TRBJ1-5, with D maybe TRBD1 (6 bases). Per the germline V gene, CDR1 is MNHNS and CDR2 is SASEGT. The CDR3 sequence is 13 residues long. With 8 bases removed from V and 16 bases from J, the gap between germline ends came to 24 bases. The chain's CDR3 is CASATSAGTTIHF. The CDR3 DNA follows: TGTGCCAGCGCGACTTCGGCCGGGACAACTATCCATTTT.

The sample holds many counts of this clone. The V and J genes are TRBV5-1 and TRBJ2-7; TRBD1 agrees at 7 bases. Germline CDR1 reads SGHRS; CDR2 reads YFSETQ. The J segment lost 4 bases and the V segment lost 0 bases, leaving 13 bases of the junction unmatched. The CDR3 is made up of 17 amino acids. The CDR3 DNA is TGCGCCAGCAGCTTGGCCTTGTTTTCGGACAGGACTTACGAGCAGTACTTC. This codes for CASSLALFSDRTYEQYF.

J is TRBJ2-5 and V is TRBV30; D call uncertain. CDR3 length: 13 amino acids. Trimming shortened V by 1 base and J by 5 bases, and 11 bases separated the two germline ends. Germline V gene data show CDR1 as GTSNPN and CDR2 as SVGIG (reference sequence). CDR3 nucleotide sequence: TGTGCCTGGAGTGGTTCTGCAAAGGAGACCCAGTACTTC. Its translation: CAWSGSAKETQYF.

J is TRBJ2-6 and V is TRBV7-7; 10 nucleotides agree with TRBD1. V lost 4 bases, J lost 0 bases, and 6 bases stayed unmatched. Per germline, CDR1 SSHAT and CDR2 FNYEAQ (reference sequence). CDR3 size: 18 residues. The CDR3 reads CASSSNRDRGSGANVLTF. The CDR3 DNA reads TGTGCCAGCAGCTCAAACCGGGACAGGGGCTCTGGGGCCAACGTCCTGACTTTC.

The rearrangement links TRBV7-9 to TRBJ2-7; the D gene is possibly TRBD1 (6 bases). From germline, CDR1 is SEHNR and CDR2 FQNEAQ (reference sequence). The V end lost 5 bases, the J end lost 4 bases, and 9 bases lay between the germline ends. CDR3 size: 12 residues. Here the CDR3 DNA reads TGTGCCAGCAGCCTCACAGGGTACGAGCAGTACTTC. This codes for CASSLTGYEQYF.

The chain couples TRBV29-1 to TRBJ2-6, with D possibly matching TRBD1 (5 bases). Trimming stripped 0 bases from V and 0 bases from J, with 12 bases between. Germline loops: CDR1 SQVTM, CDR2 ANQGSEA. The CDR3 extends over 17 amino acids. DNA of the CDR3: TGCAGCGTTGAAGAAAAGTGGGGCCTCTCTGGGGCCAACGTCCTGACTTTC. Protein: CSVEEKWGLSGANVLTF.

The chain combines TRBV5-1 with TRBJ1-1, with no clear D. V was trimmed by 1 base and J by 2 bases, leaving 12 bases between them. Germline lookup yields CDR1 SGHRS and CDR2 YFSETQ. The CDR3 length is 15 residues. CDR3 amino acids: CASSLFAGSNTEAFF. CDR3 nucleotide sequence: TGCGCCAGCAGCTTGTTCGCGGGGTCAAACACTGAAGCTTTCTTT.

V gene TRBV7-6 combines with J gene TRBJ1-2; D ambiguous. The V and J ends lost 1 base and 8 bases respectively, with 8 bases between them. CDR1 is SGHVS, CDR2 FNYEAQ, per germline. The CDR3 extends over 12 amino acids. The CDR3 loop is CASSLEGDGYTF. Here the CDR3 DNA reads TGTGCCAGCAGCTTAGAAGGCGACGGCTACACCTTC.

The chain uses TRBV6-1 and TRBJ1-5, with TRBD1 matching over 7 bases. The CDR3 contains 18 residues. The germline gives CDR1 MNHNS, CDR2 SASEGT. Trimming at V came to 4 bases and at J to 0 bases, leaving 12 bases not matched to a gene. The CDR3 nucleotides are TGTGCCAGCAGTGGGAAACAGGGGACGTCCTATAGCAATCAGCCCCAGCATTTT. Amino acid sequence: CASSGKQGTSYSNQPQHF.

This clone was detected a few times. This chain connects TRBV5-6 to TRBJ2-1; 8 positions match TRBD2. The CDR3 totals 14 residues. CDR1 is SGHDT and CDR2 is YYEEEE in the germline V gene. The V and J ends lost 0 bases and 4 bases, in that order; junction bases with no gene match: 0. The CDR3 region has the DNA TGTGCCAGCAGCTTGGTAGCGGGGTACAATGAGCAGTTCTTC. This gives the protein CASSLVAGYNEQFF.

The chain has TRBV19 and TRBJ2-2; D uncertain. Germline V gene sequence: CDR1 LNHDA, CDR2 SQIVND (reference sequence). V shed 4 bases and J shed 4 bases, with 13 bases lying between them. The CDR3 consists of 15 residues. CDR3 coding DNA: TGTGCCAGTAGTAGTTTGAGCTCGGGCACCGGGGAGCTGTTTTTT. Translating it yields CASSSLSSGTGELFF. The full variable domain, with the rest looked up from reference TRBV19 and TRBJ2-2, is DGGITQSPKYLFRKEGQNVTLSCEQNLNHDAMYWYRQDPGQGLRLIYYSQIVNDFQKGDIAEGYSVSREKKESFPLTVTSAQKNPTAFYLCASSSLSSGTGELFFGEGSRLTVL.

The rearrangement links TRBV30 to TRBJ1-6; D perhaps matches TRBD1 (6 bases). The CDR3 is 16 residues long. Trimming removed 4 bases at V and 0 bases at J, with 13 bases between. CDR1 is GTSNPN and CDR2 is SVGIG in the germline V gene (reference sequence). CDR3 nucleotides: TGTGCCTGGAAGGGCCAGGGGTTCTCCTATAATTCACCCCTCCACTTT. Protein product: CAWKGQGFSYNSPLHF.

This chain links TRBV7-2 with TRBJ2-3; no clear D. V was clipped by 5 bases and J by 7 bases, with 7 bases between them. Germline V gene lookup returns CDR1 SGHTA and CDR2 FQGNSA. The CDR3 runs 11 residues. The CDR3 region is CASSPVNTQYF. The CDR3, as DNA: TGTGCCAGCAGCCCCGTAAATACGCAGTATTTT.

The chain has TRBV2 and TRBJ1-6; D call uncertain. The CDR3 is 17 residues long. Deletions cut 4 bases from V and 0 bases from J, with 13 bases between. Germline CDR1 and CDR2: SNHLY and FYNNEI. CDR3 protein: CASSVPRSSSYNSPLHF. The CDR3 region has the DNA TGTGCCAGCAGTGTTCCCAGATCAAGCTCCTATAATTCACCCCTCCACTTT.

The rearrangement uses TRBV7-6 and TRBJ2-1; no clear D gene. The CDR3 length is 15 residues. The germline V gene has CDR1 SGHVS and CDR2 FNYEAQ. V lost 5 bases and J 0 bases, leaving 11 bases between the germline ends. The CDR3 is CASSPGPGSYNEQFF. DNA for the CDR3: TGTGCCAGCAGCCCAGGACCTGGCTCCTACAATGAGCAGTTCTTC.

The rearrangement links TRBV5-5 to TRBJ2-5; 9 bases fit TRBD2. The CDR3 loop spans 14 amino acids. CDR1 and CDR2 from the germline V gene are SGHKS and YYEKEE (reference sequence). After removal of 4 bases from V and 3 bases from J, the junction contained 4 bases not matched to a gene. The CDR3 loop reads CASSKRGAEETQYF. In DNA, the CDR3 is TGTGCCAGCAGCAAGCGGGGGGCAGAAGAGACCCAGTACTTC.

This clone was seen once. The CDR3 DNA reads as TGTGCCAGCACCCAGAGACGGGCACCACCCCTCCACTTT. As protein: CASTQRRAPPLHF. The chain combines TRBV28 with TRBJ1-6; no clear D. This CDR3 spans 13 amino acids. Trimming took 7 bases from V and 11 from J, leaving 15 bases between them. Germline V lookup: CDR1 MDHEN, CDR2 SYDVKM.

The chain is built from TRBV15 and TRBJ2-7, with D possibly called TRBD1 or TRBD2 (6 bases each). The CDR3 runs 16 residues. CDR1 is LNHNV and CDR2 is YYDKDF in the germline V gene (reference sequence). V was pared by 5 bases and J by 2 bases, with 19 bases between. The CDR3 here is CATSLGGTWGAYEQYF. The CDR3 bases are TGTGCCACCAGCCTAGGGGGTACTTGGGGGGCCTACGAGCAGTACTTC.

This clone has a handful of counts. This rearrangement joins TRBV6-1 to TRBJ2-7; unclear D gene. The CDR3 sequence is 14 residues long. V dropped 0 bases and J dropped 0 bases, with 6 bases sitting between them. Germline values: CDR1 MNHNS, CDR2 SASEGT. The CDR3 sequence is CASSEASNSYEQYF. The CDR3 DNA is TGTGCCAGCAGTGAAGCGTCAAACTCCTACGAGCAGTACTTC.